The table lists the clone carrying this TCR beta chain with a few counts. CDR3 length: 15 amino acids. V dropped 5 bases and J dropped 2 bases, with 14 bases sitting between them. Germline-derived CDR1 and CDR2 are SGHTA and FQGTGA. Preparation of the TCRbeta library was carried out with unique molecular identifiers. TCRdb recomputed calls from the PCR reads with MiXCR, one row per CDR3 protein. The data contain about 980,000 distinct CDR3 sequences, about 29% of them seen just once; the ten biggest clones take up about 28%. The source of the sample is a study of T-cell reconstitution after alpha-beta-depleted transplantation in children.

The receptor's source is a boy under two years old who had a stem cell transplant for SCID, so the T cells may come from the graft donor. The material was PBMCs, mostly from graft donor cells, obtained 360 days after TCRalphabeta/CD19-depleted stem cell transplant. This chain links TRBV7-3 with TRBJ2-3, with D perhaps matching TRBD1 (6 bases). CDR3 sequence: CASSPAGANTDTQYF. CDR3 sequence (DNA): TGTGCCAGCAGCCCTGCAGGGGCCAACACAGATACGCAGTATTTT.